This TCR beta chain appears in the sequencing data of a study of cytomegalovirus exposure and HLA in healthy donors. Findings and caveats of the study: TCR sequences were mostly rare, though some public TCRs occurred in many donors. Later analysis showed most CMV-associated TCR beta chains appearing HLA-restricted. Reportedly, fewer N-insertions than the approximately 680-donor mean appeared in an Asian-associated ancestry cluster in a later analysis.

On this clone itself: Its antigen is as yet unknown.

Unmatched junction bases numbered 4, after V lost 5 bases and J lost 4 bases. Germline V CDR1 and CDR2: SGHNT, YYREEE (reference sequence). The length of the CDR3 is 13 residues. With 60 Vbeta and 13 Jbeta primers, the PCR was carried out. The data were produced by immunoSEQ multiplex PCR, yet TCRdb's version contains in-frame clones alone and is incomplete. This table has 200,000 to 250,000 clones, around 80% appearing once. Sequenced input: PBMCs. The origin of this receptor is a male donor in good health and CMV-seronegative. The gene calls are TRBV5-4 and TRBJ2-7; 9 nucleotides line up with TRBD1. The CDR3 DNA is TGTGCCAGCAGACCCGGGACAGGGTACGAGCAGTACTTC. Its protein product is CASRPGTGYEQYF.